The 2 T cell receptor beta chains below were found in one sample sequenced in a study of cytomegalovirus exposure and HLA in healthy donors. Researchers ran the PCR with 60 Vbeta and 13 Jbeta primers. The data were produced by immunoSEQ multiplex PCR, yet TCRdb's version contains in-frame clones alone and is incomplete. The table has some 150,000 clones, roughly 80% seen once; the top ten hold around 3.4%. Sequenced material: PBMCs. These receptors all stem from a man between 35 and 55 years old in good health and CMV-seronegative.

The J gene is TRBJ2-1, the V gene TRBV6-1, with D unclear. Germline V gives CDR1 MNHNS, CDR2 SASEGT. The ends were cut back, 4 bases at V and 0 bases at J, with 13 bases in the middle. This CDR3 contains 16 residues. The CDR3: CASSGQVYSSYNEQFF. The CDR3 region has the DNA TGTGCCAGCAGTGGTCAGGTTTATAGCTCCTACAATGAGCAGTTCTTC.

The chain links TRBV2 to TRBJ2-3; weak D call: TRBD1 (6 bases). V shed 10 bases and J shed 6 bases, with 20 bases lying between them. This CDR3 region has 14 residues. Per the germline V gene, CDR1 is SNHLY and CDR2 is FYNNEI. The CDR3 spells CATFMGAVGDTQYF. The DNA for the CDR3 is TGTGCCACATTCATGGGGGCGGTTGGGGATACGCAGTATTTT.